These 5 T cell receptor beta chains came from one sample sequenced in a study of T cell changes during pregnancy in multiple sclerosis. The repertoire was sequenced with immunoSEQ multiplex PCR; TCRdb's copy has only in-frame clones and lacks some. The profile covers tens of thousands of clones, with around 90% appearing a single time and under 0.75% taken by the ten largest. Sequences were derived from CD4+ T cells from peripheral blood mononuclear cells, sampled before pregnancy. Receptors were obtained from a female donor with multiple sclerosis, enrolled in a pregnancy study.

V usage is TRBV14 and J usage is TRBJ2-2; no reliable D call. V was cut by 0 bases and J by 7 bases, with 12 bases left in between. This CDR3 is 15 amino acids long. Per the germline V gene, CDR1 is SGHDN and CDR2 is FVKESK. CDR3 sequence (DNA): TGTGCCAGCAGCCAAGATTTTCTAGGAAACGGGGAGCTGTTTTTT. It encodes CASSQDFLGNGELFF.

This rearrangement joins TRBV7-7 to TRBJ2-7; maybe TRBD1 (6 bases). Germline-derived CDR1 and CDR2 are SSHAT and FNYEAQ (reference sequence). The CDR3 loop spans 16 amino acids. V dropped 5 bases and J dropped 3 bases, with 20 bases sitting between them. CDR3: CASSPYPLTGDYEQYF. In DNA, the CDR3 is TGTGCCAGCAGCCCCTATCCCCTGACAGGAGACTACGAGCAGTACTTC.

In DNA form, the CDR3 reads TGCGCCAGCAGCCAAGCAGGGGTCCAAGAGACCCAGTACTTC. As protein: CASSQAGVQETQYF. The V call is TRBV4-1, the J call TRBJ2-5; the D gene is possibly TRBD1 (6 bases). V lost 1 base to trimming and J lost 1 base, with 7 bases between them. The CDR3 loop spans 14 amino acids. CDR1 and CDR2 (germline): MGHRA, YSYEKL.

This chain connects TRBV7-3 to TRBJ2-3, with TRBD1 as a possible D gene (5 bases). Germline assignment: CDR1 SGHTA and CDR2 FQGTGA. V gave up 4 bases and J gave up 0 bases, with 11 bases separating them. The CDR3 contains 15 residues. CDR3 DNA: TGTGCCAGCAGCTCTTACAGGTCTAGCACAGATACGCAGTATTTT. Its translation is CASSSYRSSTDTQYF.

V is TRBV18 and J is TRBJ1-2, with a weak D call TRBD1 (5 bases). Germline lookup yields CDR1 KGHSH and CDR2 LQKENI. The length of the CDR3 is 14 residues. V was shortened by 2 bases and J by 10 bases, with 17 bases between the two germline ends. The CDR3 nucleotides are TGTGCCAGCTCACCAAGGCTTCAGGGTGAATCCTACACCTTC. Translating gives CASSPRLQGESYTF.